Each of the 31 T cell receptor beta chains below was sequenced from the same sample in a study of blood T cells in healthy people across ages. A second PCR, run for about 7 to 11 cycles, used a sample-barcoded 5' primer plus a J-beta primer mix. TCRdb fed the 5' RACE reads into MiXCR, producing one record per CDR3 protein. There are over 700,000 distinct CDR3 sequences in the sample; roughly 53% occur only once, and approximately 40% lies in the top ten. Sequencing was done on a sample of blood. These receptors all come from an elderly man in good health.

This clonotype has a handful of counts. The rearrangement uses TRBV7-9 and TRBJ2-5; 11 bases line up with TRBD2. Trimming removed 9 bases from V and 5 bases from J; junction bases left unmatched: 8. The V gene's germline CDR1 is SEHNR and CDR2 FQNEAQ (reference sequence). CDR3 length: 14 amino acids. CDR3 sequence: CASKTSGMGETQYF. DNA for the CDR3: TGTGCCAGTAAGACTAGCGGGATGGGTGAGACCCAGTACTTC.

The chain combines TRBV7-2 with TRBJ2-7, with D possibly TRBD2 on 5 matching bases. Trimming pared 5 bases from V and 0 bases from J, leaving 17 bases between. Germline V gene data show CDR1 as SGHTA and CDR2 as FQGNSA. This CDR3 is 16 amino acids long. This chain's CDR3 is CASSQRTGFSSYEQYF. CDR3 nucleotide sequence: TGTGCCAGCAGCCAGAGGACGGGGTTTAGCTCCTACGAGCAGTACTTC.

The rearrangement uses TRBV9 and TRBJ1-2; a possible D gene is TRBD1 (6 bases). Trimming left V 0 bases short and J 8 bases short, with 17 bases between. The CDR3 contains 15 residues. CDR1 SGDLS and CDR2 YYNGEE come from the germline V gene. The CDR3 DNA is TGTGCCAGCAGCGTAGAAGCCCGGGGGGCGCGAGGCTACACCTTC. Translated: CASSVEARGARGYTF. Filled out from reference TRBV9 and TRBJ1-2, the complete variable domain reads DSGVTQTPKHLITATGQRVTLRCSPRSGDLSVYWYQQSLDQGLQFLIQYYNGEERAKGNILERFSAQQFPDLHSELNLSSLELGDSALYFCASSVEARGARGYTFGSGTRLTVV.

CDR3 DNA sequence: TGTGCCAGCAGACCCTTCCCTGGGACACAAAATAGCAATCAGCCCCAGCATTTT. It is translated as CASRPFPGTQNSNQPQHF. The rearrangement links TRBV27 to TRBJ1-5, with D tentatively TRBD1 (6 bases). Trimming shortened V by 6 bases and J by 0 bases, and 21 bases separated the two germline ends. The germline V gene has CDR1 MNHEY and CDR2 SMNVEV (reference sequence). This CDR3 has 18 amino acids.

The gene calls are TRBV29-1 and TRBJ1-4; D is uncertain. Germline V gene data show CDR1 as SQVTM and CDR2 as ANQGSEA. Trimming took 1 base from V and 0 from J, leaving 9 bases between them. This CDR3 is 15 amino acids long. The CDR3: CSVEGGNATNEKLFF. As DNA, the CDR3 is TGCAGCGTTGAAGGGGGAAATGCAACTAATGAAAAACTGTTTTTT.

The chain joins TRBV6-2 or TRBV6-3 to TRBJ2-3, with 7 bases lining up with TRBD1. The J segment lost 14 bases and the V segment lost 3 bases, leaving 14 bases of the junction unmatched. The germline V gene encodes CDR1 MNHEY and CDR2 SVGEGT. CDR3 length equals 14 residues. The CDR3 region is CASSYGTEHRYAYF. Written as DNA, the CDR3 is TGTGCCAGCAGTTATGGGACAGAGCACAGATACGCGTATTTT.

The table lists this clonotype with a few counts. The chain employs TRBV11-2 and TRBJ2-4, with D possibly being TRBD1 (6 bases). The V end lost 3 bases, the J end lost 8 bases, and 11 bases lay between the germline ends. The CDR3 runs to 13 residues. Germline loops: CDR1 SGHAT, CDR2 FQNNGV. The CDR3 region has the DNA TGTGCCAGCAGCTTTCCAGGGGTAGACATTCAGTACTTC. Translation gives CASSFPGVDIQYF.

The V and J genes are TRBV7-9 and TRBJ2-1, with 9 bases that match TRBD2. The junction had 17 bases not matched to a gene; V was cut back by 11 bases and J by 6 bases. The CDR3 totals 16 residues. Germline lookup yields CDR1 SEHNR and CDR2 FQNEAQ (reference sequence). CDR3 in DNA: TGTGCCGGGGGGGAGCGGGAGGTCCGGGGGATCAATGAGCAGTTCTTC. It is translated as CAGGEREVRGINEQFF.

This clonotype has only a few counts. The DNA for the CDR3 is TGTGCCATCCGAGGCGCTACAGATGAGCAGTTCTTC. Translating it yields CAIRGATDEQFF. The chain is built from TRBV10-3 and TRBJ2-1; no firm D call. Germline V lookup: CDR1 ENHRY, CDR2 SYGVKD. The CDR3 loop spans 12 amino acids. The V gene lost 8 bases and the J gene lost 8 bases, with 13 bases spanning the gap.

Note on this clonotype: Just one base apart from a much larger clone, this may be a read error. The rearrangement uses TRBV7-8 and TRBJ2-3, with 7 bases lining up with TRBD2. Germline CDR1 and CDR2: SGHVS and FQNEAQ. There are 15 residues in the CDR3. The CDR3 region has the DNA TGTGCCAGCAGCTTCCAGGGAGGGATCACAGGTACGCAGTATTTT. Amino acid sequence: CASSFQGGITGTQYF.

The CDR3 sequence is CASSQMTGESYGYTF. The CDR3 bases are TGCGCCAGCAGCCAAATGACAGGGGAGAGCTATGGCTACACCTTC. J is TRBJ1-2 and V is TRBV4-1; 8 nucleotides agree with TRBD1. Germline CDR1 and CDR2: MGHRA and YSYEKL. V shed 2 bases and J 4 bases; nucleotides not matched to a gene: 6. This CDR3 is built from 15 residues.

This clonotype showed up just a few times. The CDR3 reads CASSEEGTGEQHRYAYF. As DNA, the CDR3 is TGTGCCAGCAGTGAAGAGGGGACAGGAGAGCAGCACAGATACGCGTATTTT. The chain has TRBV6-1 and TRBJ2-3, with 8 bases identical to TRBD1. Trimming cost V 1 base and J 14 bases; bases outside gene matches: 20. Per germline, CDR1 MNHNS and CDR2 SASEGT. This CDR3 has 17 amino acids.

The rearrangement joins TRBV9 to TRBJ2-1; TRBD1 agrees at 9 bases. Germline V gene lookup returns CDR1 SGDLS and CDR2 YYNGEE. Trimming took 3 bases from V and 0 from J; bases not matched to a gene: 4. The CDR3 length is 16 residues. This CDR3 is CASSEGQGRSYNEQFF. Here the CDR3 DNA reads TGTGCCAGCAGCGAGGGACAGGGACGCTCCTACAATGAGCAGTTCTTC.

The chain has TRBV2 and TRBJ1-1; D may be TRBD1 (5 bases). CDR1 SNHLY and CDR2 FYNNEI come from the germline V gene. Trimming cost V 2 bases and J 5 bases, with 18 bases left between them. CDR3 size: 16 residues. CDR3 nucleotides: TGTGCCAGCAGTGAAAGTCAGGAGGGGCGAAGGACTGAAGCTTTCTTT. Protein product: CASSESQEGRRTEAFF.

The rearrangement joins TRBV7-8 to TRBJ1-2, with 8 bases lining up with TRBD1. V lost 4 bases and J lost 7; bases outside the gene matches: 5. The CDR3 runs to 13 residues. Germline assignment: CDR1 SGHVS and CDR2 FQNEAQ. The CDR3 nucleotides are TGTGCCAGCAGCTGGGCAGGGGGCTTTGGCTACACCTTC. Protein sequence: CASSWAGGFGYTF.

This clonotype came up a few times. The chain employs TRBV29-1 and TRBJ2-1, with TRBD2 matching 8 bases. Germline trimming cut 6 bases from V and 8 bases from J; bases unmatched to any gene: 3. The germline CDR1 and CDR2 sequences are SQVTM and ANQGSEA. The CDR3 covers 11 residues. CDR3 region: CSVRTSYEQFF. CDR3 sequence (DNA): TGCAGCGTCCGGACTAGCTATGAGCAGTTCTTC.

This chain connects TRBV28 to TRBJ2-4; 14 bases line up with TRBD2. Germline assignment: CDR1 MDHEN and CDR2 SYDVKM. This CDR3 has 16 residues. With 6 bases clipped from V and 13 bases from J, the junction kept 14 bases outside the gene matches. CDR3 DNA sequence: TGTGCCAGCAGCCCACCGGGACTAGCGGGAGTAGGGGAGCAGTACTTC. Translation: CASSPPGLAGVGEQYF.

This clonotype was counted many times. V is TRBV9 and J is TRBJ2-1; D assignment may be TRBD1 or TRBD2 (5 bases each). Germline V gives CDR1 SGDLS, CDR2 YYNGEE. Deletions cut 3 bases from V and 0 bases from J, with 13 bases between. The CDR3 runs 16 residues. The CDR3 reads CASSGGSDPSYNEQFF. CDR3 nucleotide sequence: TGTGCCAGCAGCGGGGGGAGCGACCCCTCCTACAATGAGCAGTTCTTC. The full variable domain, its missing parts supplied by reference TRBV9 and TRBJ2-1, is DSGVTQTPKHLITATGQRVTLRCSPRSGDLSVYWYQQSLDQGLQFLIQYYNGEERAKGNILERFSAQQFPDLHSELNLSSLELGDSALYFCASSGGSDPSYNEQFFGPGTRLTVL.

V is TRBV29-1 and J is TRBJ1-1; D gene uncertain. Between the trimmed V and J ends, which lost 3 bases and 0 bases, there was a span of 8 bases. Per germline, CDR1 SQVTM and CDR2 ANQGSEA. The CDR3 has 13 residues. CDR3 sequence reads: CSVDRRLNTEAFF. The CDR3 DNA follows: TGCAGCGTTGACAGGCGGTTGAACACTGAAGCTTTCTTT.

The chain couples TRBV4-1 to TRBJ1-5, with 11 bases identical to TRBD1. The V and J ends lost 1 base and 5 bases, in that order; junction bases with no gene match: 4. Germline V gives CDR1 MGHRA, CDR2 YSYEKL. CDR3 length: 16 amino acids. The DNA of the CDR3 is TGCGCCAGCAGCCAAGGGACAGGGGGCCCTCATCAGCCCCAGCATTTT. Residues: CASSQGTGGPHQPQHF.

This chain connects TRBV20-1 to TRBJ1-4; D is unclear. The V gene's germline CDR1 is DFQATT and CDR2 SNEGSKA (reference sequence). This CDR3 is 15 amino acids long. Trimming took 5 bases from V and 3 from J, leaving 16 bases between them. CDR3: CSAPSFGLANEKLFF. CDR3 DNA sequence: TGCAGTGCTCCGTCTTTTGGGCTGGCTAATGAAAAACTGTTTTTT.

This clonotype showed up just a few times. This sequence joins TRBV25-1 and TRBJ2-5; D ambiguous. CDR3 length equals 13 residues. CDR1 is MGHDK, CDR2 SYGVNS, per germline. With 1 base removed from V and 7 bases from J, the gap between germline ends came to 10 bases. Written as DNA, the CDR3 is TGTGCCAGCAGTGAATCGGGCGTCGGGACCCAGTACTTC. Protein sequence: CASSESGVGTQYF.

This clonotype was seen more than once but under ten times. The chain recombines TRBV7-3 with TRBJ2-6; D unresolved. Trimming removed 3 bases from V and 4 bases from J, with 7 bases in between. CDR1 and CDR2 (germline): SGHTA, FQGTGA. The CDR3 is 14 amino acids. The CDR3: CASSFPSGANVLTF. The CDR3 bases are TGTGCCAGCAGCTTTCCCTCCGGGGCCAACGTCCTGACTTTC.

This chain joins TRBV20-1 and TRBJ2-2, with D perhaps TRBD1 (6 bases). Trimming left V 0 bases short and J 3 bases short, with 14 bases between. Germline lookup yields CDR1 DFQATT and CDR2 SNEGSKA (reference sequence). The CDR3 contains 16 residues. The CDR3 coding sequence is TGCAGTGCTAGAGACCGGTACAGGGTGGACACCGGGGAGCTGTTTTTT. Translating gives CSARDRYRVDTGELFF.

The chain is built from TRBV9 and TRBJ1-5; TRBD1 might be the D (5 bases). V was trimmed by 4 bases and J by 1 base, leaving 24 bases between them. The CDR3 runs to 19 residues. Germline CDR1 SGDLS, CDR2 YYNGEE. DNA for the CDR3: TGTGCCAGCAGCAACAAGGGCAGGGTGGTTTTCGGAAGCAATCAGCCCCAGCATTTT. This gives the protein CASSNKGRVVFGSNQPQHF.

The V and J genes are TRBV12-5 and TRBJ2-1; the D gene is possibly TRBD1 (6 bases). CDR3 size: 17 residues. Trimming cost V 2 bases and J 8 bases, with 22 bases left between them. Germline values: CDR1 LGHNT, CDR2 FRNRAP. In DNA, the CDR3 is TGTGCTAGTGGTTTGTCCTCAGGGGTCGCCATCCCACATGAGCAGTTCTTC. Translating it yields CASGLSSGVAIPHEQFF.

This clonotype has just a few counts. The V and J genes are TRBV5-1 and TRBJ1-1; D call uncertain. Trimming took 1 base from V and 2 from J, leaving 12 bases between them. The CDR3 covers 15 residues. From germline, CDR1 is SGHRS and CDR2 YFSETQ. The CDR3 here is CASSLTGRLNTEAFF. The DNA of the CDR3 is TGCGCCAGCAGCTTGACTGGACGGCTAAACACTGAAGCTTTCTTT. Full variable domain (rest looked up from reference TRBV5-1 and TRBJ1-1): KAGVTQTPRYLIKTRGQQVTLSCSPISGHRSVSWYQQTPGQGLQFLFEYFSETQRNKGNFPGRFSGRQFSNSRSEMNVSTLELGDSALYLCASSLTGRLNTEAFFGQGTRLTVV.

J is TRBJ2-1 and V is TRBV6-6; D not resolved. Germline CDR1 reads MNHNY; CDR2 reads SVGAGI (reference sequence). This CDR3 has 12 amino acids. Trimming pared 0 bases from V and 9 bases from J, leaving 6 bases between. The CDR3 reads CASSYSKVEQFF. The CDR3, as DNA: TGTGCCAGCAGTTACTCGAAAGTTGAGCAGTTCTTC.

The rearrangement uses TRBV28 and TRBJ1-6, with D maybe TRBD1 (5 bases). V was pared by 6 bases and J by 0 bases, with 21 bases between. Germline V gives CDR1 MDHEN, CDR2 SYDVKM. The CDR3 totals 19 residues. The CDR3 bases are TGTGCCAGCAGCCCGGAGACCACAGGCGTTAGCTCCTATAATTCACCCCTCCACTTT. Translating it yields CASSPETTGVSSYNSPLHF.

Comment on this clonotype: Given a much more abundant clone one base away, this may be a read error. This sequence joins TRBV10-3 and TRBJ2-1; D is ambiguous. The ends were cut back, 3 bases at V and 10 bases at J, with 7 bases in the middle. Per the germline V gene, CDR1 is ENHRY and CDR2 is SYGVKD. There are 11 residues in the CDR3. CDR3 sequence: CAISDSYEQFF. DNA for the CDR3: TGTGCCATCAGTGATTCGTACGAGCAGTTCTTC.

This clonotype was seen more than once but under ten times. This rearrangement joins TRBV20-1 to TRBJ1-4; maybe TRBD1 (5 bases). This CDR3 is built from 14 residues. Trimming removed 0 bases from V and 7 bases from J, with 12 bases in between. CDR1 and CDR2 from the germline V gene are DFQATT and SNEGSKA (reference sequence). CDR3 in amino acids: CSARDRRQGEKLFF. The CDR3 DNA follows: TGCAGTGCTAGAGATCGGCGGCAGGGTGAAAAACTGTTTTTT.